This record looks at one TCR beta chain sequence and its context. V lost 0 bases, J lost 1 base, and 10 bases lay in between. CDR1 and CDR2 (germline): SGHDN, FVKESK. This CDR3 comprises 16 residues. The data originate from a study of regulatory T cells in long-lasting Graves disease. Building the TCR beta libraries relied on iRepertoire HTBI primers, and CDR3 regions underwent Arm-PCR. TCRdb re-called the multiplex PCR reads with MiXCR, one entry per CDR3 protein. Here the sample spans 440,000 or so distinct CDR3 sequences, approximately 15% being singletons. As for time point: newly diagnosed GD, antithyroid drugs for less than 3 months. Generation of the TCR library employed RNA extracted from PBMCs. These data were also filed under a second study, of T cells in Graves' hyperthyroidism and ophthalmopathy.

Sequencing used peripheral blood mononuclear cells (PBMCs), obtained at new diagnosis, from a patient treated with antithyroid drugs. The V and J genes are TRBV14 and TRBJ2-1, with D unresolved. This clonotype was sampled from a woman aged 30 to 39 with Graves disease. The CDR3 DNA reads as TGTGCCAGCAGCCAAGAGGTTGGCTATTCCTACAATGAGCAGTTCTTC. As protein: CASSQEVGYSYNEQFF.